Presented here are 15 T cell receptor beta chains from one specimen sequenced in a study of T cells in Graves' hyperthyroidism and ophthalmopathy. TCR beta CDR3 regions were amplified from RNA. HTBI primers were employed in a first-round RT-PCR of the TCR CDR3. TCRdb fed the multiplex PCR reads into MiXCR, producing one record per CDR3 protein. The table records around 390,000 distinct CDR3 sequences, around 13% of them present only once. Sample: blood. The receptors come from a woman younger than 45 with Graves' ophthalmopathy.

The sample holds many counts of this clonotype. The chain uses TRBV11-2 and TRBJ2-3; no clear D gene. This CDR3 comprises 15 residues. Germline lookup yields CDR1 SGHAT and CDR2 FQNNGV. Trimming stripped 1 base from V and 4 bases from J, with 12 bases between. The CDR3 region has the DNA TGTGCCAGCAGCTTAGGGGTTACCCCCTCAGATACGCAGTATTTT. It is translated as CASSLGVTPSDTQYF.

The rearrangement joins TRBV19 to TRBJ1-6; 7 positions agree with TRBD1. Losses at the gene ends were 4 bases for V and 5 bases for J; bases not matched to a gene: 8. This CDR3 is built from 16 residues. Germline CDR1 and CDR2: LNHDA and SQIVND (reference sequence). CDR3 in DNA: TGTGCCAGTAGTACCCTGGGGACAGCGAATAATTCACCCCTCCACTTT. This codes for CASSTLGTANNSPLHF.

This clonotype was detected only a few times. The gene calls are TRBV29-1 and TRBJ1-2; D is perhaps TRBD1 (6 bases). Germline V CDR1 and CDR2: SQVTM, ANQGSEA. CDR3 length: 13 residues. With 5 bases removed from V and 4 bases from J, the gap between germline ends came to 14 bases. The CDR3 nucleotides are TGCAGCGTTTATATCCCCAGGGGCTATGGCTACACCTTC. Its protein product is CSVYIPRGYGYTF.

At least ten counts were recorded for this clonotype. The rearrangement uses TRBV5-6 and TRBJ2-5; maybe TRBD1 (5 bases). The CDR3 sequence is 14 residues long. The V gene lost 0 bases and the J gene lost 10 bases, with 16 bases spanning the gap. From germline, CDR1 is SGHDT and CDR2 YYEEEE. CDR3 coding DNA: TGTGCCAGCAGCTTGGGGGTCGACCCAGGGCGCCAGTACTTC. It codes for CASSLGVDPGRQYF.

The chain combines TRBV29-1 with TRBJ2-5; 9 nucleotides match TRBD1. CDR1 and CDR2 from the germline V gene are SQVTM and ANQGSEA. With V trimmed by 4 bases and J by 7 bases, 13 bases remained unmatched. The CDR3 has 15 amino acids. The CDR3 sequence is CSVGGGFDRGVTQYF. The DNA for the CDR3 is TGCAGCGTTGGGGGCGGGTTTGACAGGGGGGTGACCCAGTACTTC.

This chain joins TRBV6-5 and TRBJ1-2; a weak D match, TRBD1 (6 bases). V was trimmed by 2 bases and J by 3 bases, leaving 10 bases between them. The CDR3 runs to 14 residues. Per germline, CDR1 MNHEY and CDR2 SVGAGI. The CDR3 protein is CASSYRDKDYGYTF. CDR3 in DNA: TGTGCCAGCAGTTACCGGGACAAGGACTATGGCTACACCTTC.

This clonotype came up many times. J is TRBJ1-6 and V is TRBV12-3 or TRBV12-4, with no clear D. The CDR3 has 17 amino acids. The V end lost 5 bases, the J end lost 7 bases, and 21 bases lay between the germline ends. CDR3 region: CASSNLRGGRGNSPLHF. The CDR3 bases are TGTGCCAGCAGTAATCTACGGGGAGGGCGTGGAAATTCACCCCTCCACTTT.

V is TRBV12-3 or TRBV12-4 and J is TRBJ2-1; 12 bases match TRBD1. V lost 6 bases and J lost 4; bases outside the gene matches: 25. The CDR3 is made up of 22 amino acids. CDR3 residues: CASRNHRRDRGRGGALYNEQFF. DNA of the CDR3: TGTGCCAGCAGGAACCATCGCCGGGACAGGGGGCGGGGGGGGGCACTTTACAATGAGCAGTTCTTC.

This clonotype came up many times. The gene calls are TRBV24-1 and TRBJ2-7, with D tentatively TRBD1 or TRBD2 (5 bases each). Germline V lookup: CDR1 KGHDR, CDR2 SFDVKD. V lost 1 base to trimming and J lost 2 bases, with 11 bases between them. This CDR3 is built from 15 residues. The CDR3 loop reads CATSDFGGRTYEQYF. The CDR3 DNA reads TGTGCCACCAGTGATTTTGGGGGACGAACCTACGAGCAGTACTTC.

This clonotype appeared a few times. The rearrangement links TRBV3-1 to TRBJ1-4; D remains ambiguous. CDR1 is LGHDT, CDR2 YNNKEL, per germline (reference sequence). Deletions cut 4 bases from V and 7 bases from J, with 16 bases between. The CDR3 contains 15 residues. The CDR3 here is CASSLSPGHSEKLFF. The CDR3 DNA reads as TGTGCCAGCAGCCTATCCCCCGGCCATAGTGAAAAACTGTTTTTT.

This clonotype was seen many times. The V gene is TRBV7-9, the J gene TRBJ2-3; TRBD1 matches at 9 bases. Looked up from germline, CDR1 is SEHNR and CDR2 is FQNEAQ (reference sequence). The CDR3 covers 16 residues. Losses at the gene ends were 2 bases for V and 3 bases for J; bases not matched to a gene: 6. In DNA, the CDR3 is TGTGCCAGCAGCTTACGACAGGGGGTGGGAACAGATACGCAGTATTTT. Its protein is CASSLRQGVGTDTQYF. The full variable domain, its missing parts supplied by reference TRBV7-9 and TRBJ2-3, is DTGVSQNPRHKITKRGQNVTFRCDPISEHNRLYWYRQTLGQGPEFLTYFQNEAQLEKSRLLSDRFSAERPKGSFSTLEIQRTEQGDSAMYLCASSLRQGVGTDTQYFGPGTRLTVL.

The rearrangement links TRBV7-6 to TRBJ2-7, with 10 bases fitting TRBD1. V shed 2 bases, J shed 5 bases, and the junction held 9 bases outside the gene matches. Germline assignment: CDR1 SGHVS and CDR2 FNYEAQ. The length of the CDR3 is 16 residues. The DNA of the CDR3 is TGTGCCAGCAGCTTATCTCGGACAGGGGGAGTCGACGAGCAGTACTTC. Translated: CASSLSRTGGVDEQYF.

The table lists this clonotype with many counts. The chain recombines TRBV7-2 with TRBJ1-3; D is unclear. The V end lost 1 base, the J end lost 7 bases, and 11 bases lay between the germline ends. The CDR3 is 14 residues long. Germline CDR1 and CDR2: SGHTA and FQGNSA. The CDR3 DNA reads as TGTGCCAGCAGCTTAGGGGGAGTTGGGAACACCATATATTTT. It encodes CASSLGGVGNTIYF.

This CDR3 reads CASSLLPGQGGQPQHF. CDR3 bases: TGTGCCAGCAGTCTACTGCCGGGACAGGGAGGCCAGCCCCAGCATTTT. The chain joins TRBV6-2 or TRBV6-3 to TRBJ1-5; TRBD1 agrees at 9 bases. The trim removed 5 bases at V and 7 bases at J, leaving 12 bases unmatched. The CDR3 contains 16 residues. Germline assignment: CDR1 MNHEY and CDR2 SVGEGT.

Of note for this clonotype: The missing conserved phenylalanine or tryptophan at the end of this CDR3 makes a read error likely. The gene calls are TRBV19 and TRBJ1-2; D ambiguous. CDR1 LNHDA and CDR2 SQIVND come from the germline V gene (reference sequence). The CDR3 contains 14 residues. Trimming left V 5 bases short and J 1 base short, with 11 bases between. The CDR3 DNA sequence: TGTGCCAGTAGTCGCTCGGGTAGTAACTATGGCTACACCTTA. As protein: CASSRSGSNYGYTL.